This TCR beta chain was sequenced for a study of T-cell memory formation after mild COVID-19. Overall study context: Across donors, TCR clusters were largely donor specific.

The length of the CDR3 is 15 residues. Per germline, CDR1 SGHTA and CDR2 FQGNSA. Trimming cost V 3 bases and J 8 bases; bases outside gene matches: 6. MiXCR was run by TCRdb on the 5' RACE reads, yielding one entry per CDR3 protein. The table records about 560,000 distinct CDR3 sequences, about 20% of them present only once. Material: PBMCs or a T cell subset sorted from them (not recorded which). The clonotype was recovered from an adult woman who had mild COVID-19 (a few samples of this study predate the infection). Cell type and time point are not known. The chain couples TRBV7-2 to TRBJ2-1; 11 bases line up with TRBD2. Here the CDR3 reads CASSFDGTSGHEQFF. The DNA of the CDR3 is TGTGCCAGCAGCTTCGATGGGACTAGCGGACATGAGCAGTTCTTC.